This T cell receptor beta chain was obtained from a study of blood T cell repertoires in COVID-19. Data came from immunoSEQ multiplex PCR; TCRdb stores just in-frame clones and leaves some out. The data contain under 350,000 clones, approximately 86% of them seen just once; the ten biggest clones take up 3.5% to 4%. Sequencing was carried out using peripheral blood. The TCR was taken from a young man with active or convalescent COVID-19.

Here the CDR3 DNA reads TGTGCCAGCAGCCTTAGCGTCACAGATACGCAGTATTTT. Translation gives CASSLSVTDTQYF. The J gene is TRBJ2-3, the V gene TRBV6-5, with a tentative D call TRBD2 (5 bases). CDR3 size: 13 residues. CDR1 and CDR2 from the germline V gene are MNHEY and SVGAGI. V gave up 6 bases and J gave up 2 bases, with 9 bases separating them.